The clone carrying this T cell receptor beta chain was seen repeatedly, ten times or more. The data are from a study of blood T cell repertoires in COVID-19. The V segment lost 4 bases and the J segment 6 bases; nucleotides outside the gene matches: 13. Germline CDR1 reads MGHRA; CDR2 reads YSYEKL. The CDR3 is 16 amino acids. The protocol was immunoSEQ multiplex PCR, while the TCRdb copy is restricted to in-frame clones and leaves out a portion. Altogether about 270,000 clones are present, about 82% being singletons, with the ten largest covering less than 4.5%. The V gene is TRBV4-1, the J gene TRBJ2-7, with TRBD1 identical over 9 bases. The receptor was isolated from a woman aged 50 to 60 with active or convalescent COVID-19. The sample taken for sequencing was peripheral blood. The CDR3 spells CASSPHLGQGFREQYF. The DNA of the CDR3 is TGCGCCAGCAGCCCCCATCTTGGACAGGGGTTTCGCGAGCAGTACTTC.